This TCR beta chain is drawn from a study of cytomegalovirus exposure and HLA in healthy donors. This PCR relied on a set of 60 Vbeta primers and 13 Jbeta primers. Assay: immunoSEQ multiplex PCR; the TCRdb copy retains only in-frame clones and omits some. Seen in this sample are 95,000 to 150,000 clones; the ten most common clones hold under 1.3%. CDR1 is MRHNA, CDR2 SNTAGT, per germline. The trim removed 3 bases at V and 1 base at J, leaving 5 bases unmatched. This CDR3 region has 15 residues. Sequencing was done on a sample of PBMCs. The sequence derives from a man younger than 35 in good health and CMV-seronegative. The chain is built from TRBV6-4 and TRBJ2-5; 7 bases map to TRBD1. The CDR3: CASSERAGGQETQYF. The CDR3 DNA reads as TGTGCCAGCAGTGAAAGAGCAGGGGGCCAAGAGACCCAGTACTTC.